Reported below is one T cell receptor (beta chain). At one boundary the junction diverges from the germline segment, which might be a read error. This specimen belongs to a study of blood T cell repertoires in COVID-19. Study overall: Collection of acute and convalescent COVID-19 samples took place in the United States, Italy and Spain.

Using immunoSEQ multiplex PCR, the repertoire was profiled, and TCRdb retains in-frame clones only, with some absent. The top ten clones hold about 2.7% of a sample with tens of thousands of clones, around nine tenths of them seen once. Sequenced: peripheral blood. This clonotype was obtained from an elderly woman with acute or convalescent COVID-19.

CDR3 amino acids: CASRPALGQGTDTQYF. The CDR3 nucleotides are TGTGCTAGCAGGCCCGCCTTGGGACAGGGCACAGATACGCAGTATTTT. This chain connects TRBV7-7 to TRBJ2-3; TRBD1 aligns across 8 bases. Germline V gene data show CDR1 as SSHAT and CDR2 as FNYEAQ (reference sequence). This CDR3 comprises 16 residues. Complete variable domain (other parts from reference TRBV7-7 and TRBJ2-3): GAGVSQSPRYKVTKRGQDVTLRCDPISSHATLYWYQQALGQGPEFLTYFNYEAQPDKSGLPSDRFSAERPEGSISTLTIQRTEQRDSAMYRCASRPALGQGTDTQYFGPGTRLTVL.